This TCR beta chain was captured in a study of CD8+CD57+ T cells in acquired aplastic anemia. This clonotype was found once. V dropped 5 bases and J dropped 1 base, with 14 bases sitting between them. The CDR3 is 16 residues long. The V gene's germline CDR1 is KGHDR and CDR2 SFDVKD. Patients chosen for sequencing had shown CD8+CD57+ cell expansion by flow cytometry. The use of genomic DNA as template underpinned the TCR beta VDJ and CDR3 profiling. In TCRdb, the reads were re-called with MiXCR into one record per CDR3 protein. The profile covers tens of thousands of distinct CDR3 sequences, with 63% appearing a single time and 59% taken by the ten largest.

The material sequenced was sorted CD4+, CD8+, or CD8+CD57+ T cells (not recorded which) from PBMCs. This sequence originates from a human donor with aplastic anemia. The chain has TRBV24-1 and TRBJ1-5; D is possibly TRBD1 (5 bases). CDR3 protein: CATSAGGRRSNQPQHF. CDR3 DNA sequence: TGTGCCACCAGTGCGGGGGGACGGAGAAGCAATCAGCCCCAGCATTTT.